This T cell receptor (beta chain) appears in the sequencing data of a study of blood T cells in healthy people across ages. Germline V gives CDR1 SGDLS, CDR2 YYNGEE. There are 14 residues in the CDR3. V was pared by 3 bases and J by 1 base, with 4 bases of the junction left unmatched. With regard to this clonotype: Its antigen is unknown.

Study-level points and caveats: The study lacked donor CMV status, which possibly confounded expanded clonotype changes. Observed TCR beta diversity per million T cells went down as age went up. This fall followed a roughly linear course with age.

For the second PCR, which ran for about 7 to 11 cycles, a sample-barcoded 5' primer and a J-beta primer mix were used. One entry per CDR3 protein results from TCRdb running MiXCR on the 5' RACE reads. Of about 680,000 distinct CDR3 sequences listed, around half were seen once; the top ten hold roughly 30%. Researchers collected roughly 9.8 milliliters of peripheral blood from every single donor. The chain has TRBV9 and TRBJ2-7; 7 nucleotides match TRBD1. The sequencing sample was made of blood. The sequence was obtained from a woman aged 60-70 years in good health. The CDR3 sequence: CASSATGRSYEQYF. CDR3 bases: TGTGCCAGCAGCGCGACAGGGAGATCCTACGAGCAGTACTTC. The full variable domain, with the rest looked up from reference TRBV9 and TRBJ2-7, is DSGVTQTPKHLITATGQRVTLRCSPRSGDLSVYWYQQSLDQGLQFLIQYYNGEERAKGNILERFSAQQFPDLHSELNLSSLELGDSALYFCASSATGRSYEQYFGPGTRLTVT.